These T cell receptor beta chains were read from a single sample in a study of neurological immune-mediated disorders. One entry per CDR3 protein, called by TCRdb with MiXCR from the 5' RACE reads. Altogether tens of thousands of distinct CDR3 sequences are present, 4% to 6% being singletons, with the ten largest covering about 2%. The sequenced sample was PBMCs. The receptors stem from a young woman with multiple sclerosis. The CDR3 runs from the conserved cysteine through the conserved F or W. A D gene is named only where the DNA matches it firmly. Some rows mark clone size as missing; the rest say once, few, many or name a class of expanded clone.

>.|TRBD2|TRBV20-1|TRBJ2-1
TGCAGTGCTAGAGATCCTCTAGCGGGATTCGGTGAGCAGTTCTTC
CSARDPLAGFGEQFF
>many|.|TRBV29-1|TRBJ1-1
TGCAGCGTTGAAAAGGGAGCAGGGCTGAACACTGAAGCTTTCTTT
CSVEKGAGLNTEAFF
>many|TRBD1|TRBV10-3|TRBJ2-1
TGTGCCAGCCCGTACCAGGGGGCCGCCAGACCTTACAATGAGCAGTTCTTC
CASPYQGAARPYNEQFF
>many|.|TRBV12-3/TRBV12-4|TRBJ1-5
TGTGCCAGCAGTCAACAGGGTAGTTATCAGCCCCAGCATTTT
CASSQQGSYQPQHF
>.|.|TRBV12-3/TRBV12-4|TRBJ1-2
TGTGCCAGCACCCAGAGGGGGGCCCTAAACTATGGCTACACCTTC
CASTQRGALNYGYTF
>few|.|TRBV5-1|TRBJ2-3
TGCGCCAGCAGCTTGGGGTCTACTACTAGCACAGATACGCAGTATTTT
CASSLGSTTSTDTQYF
>many|TRBD1|TRBV12-3/TRBV12-4|TRBJ1-6
TGTGCCAGCAGTGATATCCTCAGGACAGGGGGCCGAGCTCTCCACTTT
CASSDILRTGGRALHF
>few|TRBD2|TRBV20-1|TRBJ2-5
TGCAGTGCTAGGGATGGACTAGCGGGAGGGCGAGAGACCCAGTACTTC
CSARDGLAGGRETQYF
>many|.|TRBV12-3/TRBV12-4|TRBJ1-1
TGTGCCAGCAGTCCTCGGGGGGGCACTGAAGCTTTCTTT
CASSPRGGTEAFF
>.|TRBD2|TRBV12-3/TRBV12-4|TRBJ2-1
TGTGCCAGCAAGTTAGCGGGAGGCTTCTACAATGAGCAGTTCTTC
CASKLAGGFYNEQFF
>many|.|TRBV20-1|TRBJ1-1
TGCAGTGCTAGCCTAGGGGGGATGGGCACTGAAGCTTTCTTT
CSASLGGMGTEAFF
>few|.|TRBV6-5|TRBJ2-2
TGTGCCAGCAGTACGGGACCCACCGGGGAGCTGTTTTTT
CASSTGPTGELFF
>.|.|TRBV14|TRBJ2-5
TGTGCCAGCAGCCAAGGCGAGGGGGGAATTGTTGAGACCCAGTACTTC
CASSQGEGGIVETQYF
>many|TRBD1|TRBV12-3/TRBV12-4|TRBJ2-5
TGTGCCAGCAGTTATGGACAGGGGGTTGCCCAGTACTTC
CASSYGQGVAQYF
>.|.|TRBV2|TRBJ2-1
TGTGCCAGCAGTGGACTAGTGGGAACCTACAATGAGCAGTTCTTC
CASSGLVGTYNEQFF
>medium-sized|TRBD2|TRBV5-1|TRBJ2-5
TGCGCCAGCAGCTTGGATGGCGGGAGGGCGGAAGAGACCCAGTACTTC
CASSLDGGRAEETQYF
>.|.|TRBV20-1|TRBJ2-1
TGCAGTGCTGGGGGGACGCTAAGTGAGACGAATGAGCAGTTCTTC
CSAGGTLSETNEQFF
>many|.|TRBV7-8|TRBJ2-5
TGTGCCAGCAGCTTAGGAACAGGGTTAGAGACCCAGTACTTC
CASSLGTGLETQYF
>many|.|TRBV20-1|TRBJ1-5
TGCAGTGCTAGAGATACCGCAGGGCTAGTTCAGCCCCAGCATTTT
CSARDTAGLVQPQHF
>.|TRBD1|TRBV5-1|TRBJ2-5
TGCGCCAGCAGCTTGGTAGGGGGCCGTAAAGAGACCCAGTACTTC
CASSLVGGRKETQYF
>many|.|TRBV5-1|TRBJ2-7
TGCGCCAGCAGCTATACCGGGACACAGACAACCTACGAGCAGTACTTC
CASSYTGTQTTYEQYF
>few|TRBD1|TRBV5-1|TRBJ2-1
TGCGCCAGCAGCATCAGGACAGGGACAAATGAGCAGTTCTTC
CASSIRTGTNEQFF
>few|.|TRBV20-1|TRBJ2-7
TGCAGTCCCAATGGCGGGTACGACTCCTACGAGCAGTACTTC
CSPNGGYDSYEQYF
>many|TRBD1|TRBV6-6|TRBJ2-1
TGTGCCAGCAGTGCGACAGGGTTGGGGAAATACAATGAGCAGTTCTTC
CASSATGLGKYNEQFF
>many|TRBD1|TRBV20-1|TRBJ1-6
TGCAGTGCTAGGGACAGGCTGAATTCACCCCTCCACTTT
CSARDRLNSPLHF
>many|.|TRBV5-1|TRBJ1-1
TGCGCCAGCAGCCCAACCGGGGGAAGGGACACTGAAGCTTTCTTT
CASSPTGGRDTEAFF
>many|.|TRBV11-2|TRBJ1-5
TGTGCCAGCAGCTCCAGGGGAGGGAATCAGCCCCAGCATTTT
CASSSRGGNQPQHF
>many|TRBD1|TRBV20-1|TRBJ2-5
TGCAGTGCTAGTCCCTTAGGACAGGGATTGAGAGAGACCCAGTACTTC
CSASPLGQGLRETQYF
>.|TRBD1|TRBV29-1|TRBJ2-2
TGCAGCGTCGCCGGGACAGCCACCACCGGGGAGCTGTTTTTT
CSVAGTATTGELFF
>many|TRBD1|TRBV5-1|TRBJ2-7
TGCGCCAGCAGGTTGACAGGGACCTACGAGCAGTACTTC
CASRLTGTYEQYF
>many|.|TRBV3-1|TRBJ1-2
TGTGCCAGCAGCAGCCAGGGTAATGGCTACACCTTC
CASSSQGNGYTF
>many|TRBD1|TRBV5-1|TRBJ1-2
TGCGCCAGCAGCCCTGGACAGGGAATGAACTATGGCTACACCTTC
CASSPGQGMNYGYTF
>many|.|TRBV6-6|TRBJ1-3
TGTGCCAGCAGTTACGGCTTCCCCCAGGGGTGGCAGGCAGGCTCTGGAAACACCATATATTTT
CASSYGFPQGWQAGSGNTIYF
>many|TRBD1|TRBV5-1|TRBJ2-1
TGCGCCAGCAGCTTAAGCGGACAGGGGGTTCTTACAAATGAGCAGTTCTTC
CASSLSGQGVLTNEQFF
>many|TRBD2|TRBV20-1|TRBJ2-2
TGCAGTGCTAGCGTCGGGGGGTCGAACACCGGGGAGCTGTTTTTT
CSASVGGSNTGELFF
>.|TRBD2|TRBV7-2|TRBJ2-1
TGTGCCAGCAGCTTACTACCTCCTTTGGGCGGGAGGGTTTCCTACAATGAGCAGTTCTTC
CASSLLPPLGGRVSYNEQFF
>.|.|TRBV19|TRBJ1-1
TGTGCCAGTAGCGAGCCCTTGAACAGGGTAAACACTGAAGCTTTCTTT
CASSEPLNRVNTEAFF
>many|.|TRBV12-3/TRBV12-4|TRBJ2-1
TGTGCCAGCAGTTCCGGGGGGCTGGGCAATGAGCAGTTCTTC
CASSSGGLGNEQFF
>many|.|TRBV6-4|TRBJ2-1
TGTGCCAGCAGTGATCGACTAGAGGGGCAAAATGAGCAGTTCTTC
CASSDRLEGQNEQFF
>.|.|TRBV20-1|TRBJ2-7
TGCAGTGCTAGTACCTCGGACTCCCACAACTACGAGCAGTACTTC
CSASTSDSHNYEQYF
>many|TRBD1|TRBV5-1|TRBJ1-5
TGCGCCAGCTTCCTCTGGACAGGGGGGGATCAGCCCCAGCATTTT
CASFLWTGGDQPQHF
>many|.|TRBV20-1|TRBJ1-4
TGCAGTGCTAGAGCCAATGAAAAACTGTTTTTT
CSARANEKLFF
>many|.|TRBV20-1|TRBJ2-1
TGCAGTGCTAGAGGAGCTCTCCTATACAATGAGCAGTTCTTC
CSARGALLYNEQFF
>many|.|TRBV5-6|TRBJ1-1
TGTGCCAGCAGCTCTCAGTTGAACCGCGCAGCTTTCTTT
CASSSQLNRAAFF
>many|TRBD1|TRBV20-1|TRBJ2-7
TGCAGTGCTAGGGACAGGGACTACGAGCAGTACTTC
CSARDRDYEQYF
>many|.|TRBV14|TRBJ1-1
TGTGCCAGCAGCCCCTTAAACACTGAAGCTTTCTTT
CASSPLNTEAFF
>.|.|TRBV7-9|TRBJ2-3
TGTGCCAGCAGCCTCGTTGGGGGAACAGATACGCAGTATTTT
CASSLVGGTDTQYF
>many|TRBD2|TRBV12-3/TRBV12-4|TRBJ2-2
TGTGCCAGCAGTGCCAGCGGGGTACGTGGGGAGCTGTTTTTT
CASSASGVRGELFF
>many|.|TRBV5-1|TRBJ1-3
TGCGCCAGCAGCTTGGAGGAAGAACATCATCTAGGAGGGGGAAACACCATATATTTT
CASSLEEEHHLGGGNTIYF
>many|.|TRBV12-3/TRBV12-4|TRBJ1-1
TGTGCCAGCAGGTACCCTCTGGGGTGGAACACTGAAGCTTTCTTT
CASRYPLGWNTEAFF
>many|.|TRBV5-1|TRBJ1-6
TGCGCCAGCAGCTGGGGACCCTACTCGGTGGGATCACCCCTCCACTTT
CASSWGPYSVGSPLHF
>few|.|TRBV20-1|TRBJ1-1
TGCAGTGCTACGAAGCCCTATAGGACAGCAAAGAACACTGAAGCTTTCTTT
CSATKPYRTAKNTEAFF
>many|TRBD1|TRBV20-1|TRBJ2-1
TGCAGTGCTAGGCGAGGGACAGTTAACTACAATGAGCAGTTCTTC
CSARRGTVNYNEQFF
>.|.|TRBV3-1|TRBJ1-1
TGTGCCAGCAGCCAAGGAGGTCAGGGAGTGGCTTTCTTT
CASSQGGQGVAFF
>few|.|TRBV2|TRBJ1-1
TGTGCCAGCAGTGTACGAGGGATGAACACTGAAGCTTTCTTT
CASSVRGMNTEAFF
>few|.|TRBV20-1|TRBJ2-2
TGCAGTGCTAGTGGGGGCCGTACCGGGGAGCTGTTTTTT
CSASGGRTGELFF
>many|TRBD2|TRBV4-1|TRBJ2-1
TGCGCCAGCAGCCAGGGTAGCCTAGCGGTTAACAATGAGCAGTTCTTC
CASSQGSLAVNNEQFF